These 5 T cell receptor beta chains came from one sample sequenced in a study of graft-versus-host responses after intestinal transplantation. Some clones are missing from TCRdb's copy, which holds only in-frame ones; the method was immunoSEQ multiplex PCR. The top ten clones hold about 1.8% of a sample with just under 65,000 clones, around nine tenths of them seen once. Antigen specificity for these receptors is unknown. The sample in question was unstimulated CD8+ T cells sorted from spleen or lymph node cells, obtained before transplant. The receptors derive from a human donor who was the organ donor for an intestinal transplant.

V gene TRBV7-9 combines with J gene TRBJ1-1; unclear D gene. CDR3 size: 13 residues. Germline CDR1 SEHNR, CDR2 FQNEAQ (reference sequence). Between the trimmed V and J ends, which lost 10 bases and 0 bases, there was a span of 12 bases. In nucleotides, the CDR3 is TGTGCCACCTCAGATTACATGAACACTGAAGCTTTCTTT. Translation: CATSDYMNTEAFF.

The chain carries TRBV5-4 and TRBJ2-3; D is uncertain. The germline V and J ends were trimmed by 4 bases and 5 bases, with 17 bases remaining between them. Germline-derived CDR1 and CDR2 are SGHNT and YYREEE (reference sequence). The CDR3 consists of 15 residues. CDR3 residues: CASSLKTDTQDTQYF. DNA for the CDR3: TGTGCCAGCAGCCTGAAGACCGACACTCAAGATACGCAGTATTTT.

The chain combines TRBV28 with TRBJ1-4, with no clear D. Germline lookup yields CDR1 MDHEN and CDR2 SYDVKM. The CDR3 runs to 15 residues. Trimming pared 3 bases from V and 5 bases from J, leaving 13 bases between. The CDR3 protein is CASSFGWAINEKLFF. CDR3 DNA sequence: TGTGCCAGCAGTTTTGGTTGGGCTATCAATGAAAAACTGTTTTTT. Complete variable domain (other parts from reference TRBV28 and TRBJ1-4): DVKVTQSSRYLVKRTGEKVFLECVQDMDHENMFWYRQDPGLGLRLIYFSYDVKMKEKGDIPEGYSVSREKKERFSLILESASTNQTSMYLCASSFGWAINEKLFFGSGTQLSVL.

The chain is built from TRBV5-1 and TRBJ2-7, with a tentative D call TRBD2 (5 bases). CDR1 SGHRS and CDR2 YFSETQ come from the germline V gene. V lost 0 bases and J 0 bases, leaving 13 bases between the germline ends. This CDR3 has 16 residues. CDR3 bases: TGCGCCAGCAGCTTGGGATTAGGACTGGCCTCCTACGAGCAGTACTTC. It yields the protein CASSLGLGLASYEQYF.

In this sample, this clone turned up once. The junction does not match germline at one end; this may be a read error. V is TRBV12-5 and J is TRBJ1-2, with D unclear. CDR1 and CDR2 (germline): LGHNT, FRNRAP. The CDR3 spans 11 residues. CDR3 coding DNA: TGTGCTAGTGGTTTGGTACACCTCCAGGCCTTC. Protein: CASGLVHLQAF.